Below are 28 T cell receptor beta chains sequenced from a single sample in a study of shared clonotypes between healthy human individuals. Terminally differentiated effector memory CD45RA+ cells were excluded from the naive CD8 cells, which were CD45RO-negative and positively selected for CCR7. Profiled with immunoSEQ multiplex PCR; TCRdb holds only in-frame clones, not every one. The sample shows roughly 650,000 clones, around 96% of them seen only once. Input material: naive CD8+ T cells sorted from blood. The receptors here all came from a woman aged 25 to 39 in good health.

The V call is TRBV5-4, the J call TRBJ2-7; D remains ambiguous. V was pared by 4 bases and J by 5 bases, with 10 bases between. CDR1 and CDR2 from the germline V gene are SGHNT and YYREEE (reference sequence). This CDR3 region has 12 residues. The CDR3 region is CASSIGVDEQYF. CDR3 nucleotide sequence: TGTGCCAGCAGCATAGGTGTCGACGAGCAGTACTTC.

V and J are TRBV4-1 and TRBJ2-7, with 7 bases lining up with TRBD2. In germline, CDR1 is MGHRA, CDR2 YSYEKL. The CDR3 contains 12 residues. V was clipped by 4 bases and J by 7 bases; unmatched bases: 4. Here the CDR3 DNA reads TGCGCCAGCAGCCTTGGGGGAGGGGAGCAGTACTTC. Protein sequence: CASSLGGGEQYF.

The chain uses TRBV28 and TRBJ1-2; 9 bases fit TRBD1. The V gene end was trimmed by 1 base and the J gene end by 8 bases; junction bases not matched to a gene: 8. The germline V gene has CDR1 MDHEN and CDR2 SYDVKM. The CDR3 extends over 15 amino acids. The DNA for the CDR3 is TGTGCCAGCAGTTTATCTTGGGACAGGGCTTCGGGCTACACCTTC. Amino acid sequence: CASSLSWDRASGYTF.

In regard to this clone: This specimen includes other DNA sequences encoding the same CDR3. The rearrangement links TRBV9 to TRBJ2-7; D call uncertain. CDR3 length equals 13 residues. In germline, CDR1 is SGDLS, CDR2 YYNGEE. The V end was cut by 0 bases, the J end by 2 bases, with 6 bases between. The DNA for the CDR3 is TGTGCCAGCAGCGTAGGAACGGCCTACGAGCAGTACTTC. Protein: CASSVGTAYEQYF. Full variable domain (missing parts from reference TRBV9 and TRBJ2-7): DSGVTQTPKHLITATGQRVTLRCSPRSGDLSVYWYQQSLDQGLQFLIQYYNGEERAKGNILERFSAQQFPDLHSELNLSSLELGDSALYFCASSVGTAYEQYFGPGTRLTVT.

This rearrangement joins TRBV5-1 to TRBJ2-3, with a possible D match to TRBD1 (6 bases). V lost 1 base, J lost 1 base, and 7 bases lay in between. Germline loops: CDR1 SGHRS, CDR2 YFSETQ. The CDR3 totals 14 residues. The CDR3 sequence: CASSLTGRTDTQYF. The CDR3 DNA sequence: TGCGCCAGCAGCTTGACAGGGCGCACAGATACGCAGTATTTT. Based on the CDR3 plus reference TRBV5-1 and TRBJ2-3, the full variable domain is KAGVTQTPRYLIKTRGQQVTLSCSPISGHRSVSWYQQTPGQGLQFLFEYFSETQRNKGNFPGRFSGRQFSNSRSEMNVSTLELGDSALYLCASSLTGRTDTQYFGPGTRLTVL.

The gene calls are TRBV28 and TRBJ2-2; TRBD2 matches at 10 bases. J gave up 1 base and V 2 bases, and 4 bases lay outside the gene matches. The length of the CDR3 is 17 residues. Looked up from germline, CDR1 is MDHEN and CDR2 is SYDVKM. The DNA of the CDR3 is TGTGCCAGCAGTTTAGGGGGACTAGCGCGGAACACCGGGGAGCTGTTTTTT. It translates to CASSLGGLARNTGELFF.

This clone was detected once. The chain combines TRBV6-5 with TRBJ1-5; D ambiguous. CDR3 size: 11 residues. Deletions cut 5 bases from V and 5 bases from J, with 4 bases between. The germline V gene has CDR1 MNHEY and CDR2 SVGAGI. CDR3 nucleotides: TGTGCCAGCAGTGAGGATCAGCCCCAGCATTTT. Translated: CASSEDQPQHF.

The genes are TRBV27 and TRBJ2-1; 11 bases agree with TRBD2. This CDR3 has 15 residues. Germline-derived CDR1 and CDR2 are MNHEY and SMNVEV (reference sequence). Losses at the gene ends were 3 bases for V and 7 bases for J; bases not matched to a gene: 5. In nucleotides, the CDR3 is TGTGCCAGCAGTTTTTTACTAGCGGGAGCGAATGAGCAGTTCTTC. Amino acids: CASSFLLAGANEQFF.

The rearrangement links TRBV4-2 to TRBJ2-1; possibly TRBD1 or TRBD2 for D (5 bases each). The CDR3 runs 16 residues. Trimming took 0 bases from V and 0 from J, leaving 9 bases between them. CDR1 LGHNA and CDR2 YNFKEQ come from the germline V gene. DNA for the CDR3: TGTGCCAGCAGCCAAGACGAGGGGAGCTCCTACAATGAGCAGTTCTTC. Its protein is CASSQDEGSSYNEQFF.

This clone was counted once. The chain uses TRBV7-9 and TRBJ1-1; 9 positions agree with TRBD1. Looked up from germline, CDR1 is SEHNR and CDR2 is FQNEAQ (reference sequence). The CDR3 has 13 amino acids. The V segment lost 4 bases and the J segment 11 bases; nucleotides outside the gene matches: 8. DNA for the CDR3: TGTGCCAGCAGCTCACAGGGGGCCCCATTGGCTTTCTTT. Translating it yields CASSSQGAPLAFF.

The chain combines TRBV5-6 with TRBJ2-7; unclear D gene. With 3 bases removed from V and 0 bases from J, the gap between germline ends came to 7 bases. The CDR3 has 13 amino acids. CDR1 and CDR2 from the germline V gene are SGHDT and YYEEEE. CDR3 sequence reads: CASSSSASYEQYF. The CDR3 region has the DNA TGTGCCAGCAGCTCATCAGCCTCCTACGAGCAGTACTTC.

The rearrangement links TRBV7-9 to TRBJ2-1, with 8 bases fitting TRBD1. V dropped 1 base and J dropped 6; count of bases not matched to a gene: 5. Germline-derived CDR1 and CDR2 are SEHNR and FQNEAQ (reference sequence). The CDR3 covers 15 residues. CDR3 protein: CASSLVPTGANEQFF. CDR3 in DNA: TGTGCCAGCAGCTTAGTACCGACAGGGGCCAATGAGCAGTTCTTC.

In this sample, this clone turned up once. The V and J genes are TRBV27 and TRBJ2-3; tentative D call: TRBD2 (5 bases). The CDR3 runs 14 residues. The germline V gene has CDR1 MNHEY and CDR2 SMNVEV (reference sequence). The V end was cut by 4 bases, the J end by 2 bases, with 10 bases between. CDR3 loop: CASSSRGTTDTQYF. The CDR3 coding sequence is TGTGCCAGCAGTTCCCGGGGTACCACAGATACGCAGTATTTT.

The chain is built from TRBV5-4 and TRBJ2-3; TRBD1 matches at 12 bases. The germline gives CDR1 SGHNT, CDR2 YYREEE (reference sequence). The CDR3 is made up of 14 amino acids. After removal of 3 bases from V and 6 bases from J, the junction contained 2 bases not matched to a gene. CDR3 bases: TGTGCCAGCAGCTGGGGGACAGGGGGCGATACGCAGTATTTT. It codes for CASSWGTGGDTQYF.

The chain carries TRBV5-4 and TRBJ2-2, with D possibly TRBD2 on 6 matching bases. V was clipped by 4 bases and J by 2 bases, with 12 bases between them. The CDR3 has 15 amino acids. The germline CDR1 and CDR2 sequences are SGHNT and YYREEE (reference sequence). The CDR3 DNA sequence: TGTGCCAGCAGCACCTGGGGGGATAACACCGGGGAGCTGTTTTTT. It is translated as CASSTWGDNTGELFF.

The chain carries TRBV7-8 and TRBJ1-1, with a weak D call TRBD1 (5 bases). CDR3 size: 13 residues. The V end lost 7 bases, the J end lost 5 bases, and 14 bases lay between the germline ends. The V gene's germline CDR1 is SGHVS and CDR2 FQNEAQ. CDR3 coding DNA: TGTGCCAGCATACTAGGGAGGGGAACTGAAGCTTTCTTT. Amino acid sequence: CASILGRGTEAFF.

The table lists this clone with a count of one. The gene calls are TRBV21-1 and TRBJ1-5. TRBV21-1 counts as a pseudogene. The CDR3 is 15 amino acids. The chain's CDR3 is CASSKAGRDDQPQHF. The CDR3 nucleotides read TGTGCCAGCAGCAAAGCCGGCAGGGACGATCAGCCCCAGCATTTT.

The chain recombines TRBV15 with TRBJ1-2; no definite D call. The CDR3 covers 16 residues. Per germline, CDR1 LNHNV and CDR2 YYDKDF (reference sequence). Trimming removed 2 bases at V and 0 bases at J, with 13 bases between. The CDR3 coding sequence is TGTGCCACCAGCAGAATACTGCGTCCAGCTAACTATGGCTACACCTTC. Its translation is CATSRILRPANYGYTF.

The chain employs TRBV7-2 and TRBJ2-2; D remains unclear. CDR1 is SGHTA and CDR2 is FQGNSA in the germline V gene. There are 17 residues in the CDR3. V was pared by 4 bases and J by 0 bases, with 15 bases between. The CDR3 nucleotides are TGTGCCAGCAGCTCGGTTCCTTATAGGGCGAACACCGGGGAGCTGTTTTTT. Protein: CASSSVPYRANTGELFF.

The chain uses TRBV4-1 and TRBJ1-3; tentatively, D is TRBD1 (5 bases). CDR3 length equals 16 residues. Germline CDR1 reads MGHRA; CDR2 reads YSYEKL. V lost 1 base and J lost 3, with 13 bases in between. The CDR3 reads CASSQGGTVLGNTIYF. For the CDR3, the DNA is TGCGCCAGCAGCCAAGGTGGGACCGTTCTTGGAAACACCATATATTTT.

The V call is TRBV7-8, the J call TRBJ2-1; 7 bases align to TRBD1. This CDR3 contains 16 residues. Unmatched junction bases numbered 12, after V lost 6 bases and J lost 4 bases. Looked up from germline, CDR1 is SGHVS and CDR2 is FQNEAQ. CDR3 DNA: TGTGCCAGCAGGCCCCACAGGGGCGGATTATACAATGAGCAGTTCTTC. Protein product: CASRPHRGGLYNEQFF.

This rearrangement joins TRBV4-1 to TRBJ2-2, with no clear D. Germline CDR1 MGHRA, CDR2 YSYEKL. Trimming cost V 2 bases and J 5 bases, with 0 bases left between them. The CDR3 extends over 11 amino acids. This CDR3 is CASSQTGELFF. As DNA, the CDR3 is TGCGCCAGCAGCCAAACCGGGGAGCTGTTTTTT.

The genes are TRBV7-2 and TRBJ2-7; a possible D gene is TRBD2 (6 bases). Per the germline V gene, CDR1 is SGHTA and CDR2 is FQGNSA. The V end was cut by 2 bases, the J end by 0 bases, with 17 bases between. The CDR3 is 17 amino acids. CDR3 amino acids: CASSLMTSGFSSYEQYF. The CDR3 region has the DNA TGTGCCAGCAGCTTAATGACTAGTGGGTTTAGCTCCTACGAGCAGTACTTC.

This clone was recorded once. The chain recombines TRBV9 with TRBJ2-7, with 14 bases aligning to TRBD2. Germline V gene sequence: CDR1 SGDLS, CDR2 YYNGEE. V trimming: 0 bases; J trimming: 3 bases; junction bases outside the gene matches: 2. The CDR3 contains 16 residues. Here the CDR3 reads CASSVGLAGGVYEQYF. CDR3 coding DNA: TGTGCCAGCAGCGTAGGACTAGCGGGAGGGGTCTACGAGCAGTACTTC.

The chain combines TRBV6-5 with TRBJ1-5, with unresolved D. V lost 8 bases and J 0 bases, leaving 11 bases between the germline ends. The length of the CDR3 is 14 residues. The V gene's germline CDR1 is MNHEY and CDR2 SVGAGI. The CDR3 is CASRPGYSNQPQHF. CDR3 bases: TGTGCCAGCCGACCCGGTTATAGCAATCAGCCCCAGCATTTT.

The J gene is TRBJ2-7, the V gene TRBV2, with 11 positions matching TRBD1. Germline V gene sequence: CDR1 SNHLY, CDR2 FYNNEI. The CDR3 sequence is 14 residues long. V trimming: 9 bases; J trimming: 3 bases; junction bases outside the gene matches: 7. CDR3 nucleotides: TGTGCCAGAGGACAGGGGGCGCGGGGCTACGAGCAGTACTTC. It encodes CARGQGARGYEQYF.

Only one count was recorded for this clone. V gene TRBV7-9 combines with J gene TRBJ1-2; the match to TRBD1 covers 7 bases. The CDR3 extends over 13 amino acids. V lost 1 base to trimming and J lost 4 bases; unmatched junction nucleotides: 0. Germline V gene lookup returns CDR1 SEHNR and CDR2 FQNEAQ (reference sequence). CDR3: CASSLEGAYGYTF. The CDR3 DNA reads as TGTGCCAGCAGCTTAGAGGGGGCCTATGGCTACACCTTC.

The rearrangement joins TRBV9 to TRBJ2-1, with 11 bases fitting TRBD2. With 0 bases clipped from V and 5 bases from J, the junction kept 1 base outside the gene matches. CDR3 length equals 15 residues. Germline lookup yields CDR1 SGDLS and CDR2 YYNGEE. CDR3 in DNA: TGTGCCAGCAGCGTAGAACTAGCGGGGGACAATGAGCAGTTCTTC. This encodes CASSVELAGDNEQFF.